A single T cell receptor beta chain is shown here with its context. Its recognized antigen is unknown. This sample was taken from a study of CXCR3-negative and CXCR3-positive naive CD8 T cells (dated by TCRdb to 2018 to 2020). Context from the whole study: About 150 million TRB reads were obtained in total, roughly 1.5 +/- 0.3 million reads per library. Data from fewer than 12 donors, pooled across two independent experiments, went into the diversity and physicochemical repertoire analyses. Naive subsets from several donors and memory cells from 3 donors were included in the TRBV-TRBJ cluster analysis.

Study-wide findings and limitations: Because surface CD5, which is linked to self-reactivity in mice, was comparable between the naive subsets, TCR interaction strength was also inferred from the physicochemical properties of TRB CDR3s. Compared with CXCR3-negative naive cells, CXCR3-positive naive cells had TRB CDR3s with higher hydrophobicity (lower Kidera factor 4), lower energy, and higher strength and volume indices. CXCR3 expression partially decreased after cryopreservation, so most assays used freshly isolated PBMCs. Within the same donor, TRBV-TRBJ usage looked similar between naive CXCR3-negative and CXCR3-positive cells, but memory cells had distinct patterns. Both naive subsets had comparably high repertoire diversity, while memory CD8+ T cells had much lower repertoire diversity.

Sequences LNHNV (CDR1) and YYDKDF (CDR2) are obtained from the germline V gene (reference sequence). Inclusive of the bounding cysteine and phenylalanine, the CDR3 is 13 residues long. No DNA is listed. Each CD8+ T cell subset was flow-sorted in triplicate, with over 250,000 cells per subset placed directly into RLT lysis buffer. To keep memory contaminants out, a stringent definition of naive CD8+ T cells was applied: CD45RO-CCR7+CD27+CD95-. Peripheral blood mononuclear cells were isolated from buffy coats using standard density gradient centrifugation. A FACSAria III was used to flow-sort naive CD8+ T cells into CXCR3-negative and CXCR3-positive populations. Total RNA was extracted from sorted cells with an RNeasy Mini Kit. TCRdb names NextSeq 550 as the instrument used. The Human TCR Profiling Kit (MiLaboratory) was used to prepare UMI-labeled 5' RACE TRB cDNA libraries. cDNA synthesis used the entire amount of extracted RNA, and PCR amplification then used the entire amount of cDNA produced. Libraries were prepared in parallel with an identical number of PCR cycles. Per the authors' processing: MIGEC and MiXCR extracted about 50,000 +/- 10,000 unique UMI-labeled TRB cDNA molecules per library, requiring at least two reads per UMI. On average, roughly 40,000 +/- 10,000 functional in-frame TRB CDR3 nucleotide clonotypes lacking stop codons were found per library. Diversity metrics, including normalized Shannon-Wiener and Chao1, were computed in VDJtools after downsampling to 5000 UMI-labeled TRB molecules per sample. For the central five CDR3 residues, VDJtools calculated physicochemical properties weighted by clonotype size, namely interaction energy, strength, volume and Kidera factor 4. The reads went through TCRdb reprocessing, and each CDR3 protein sequence gets one entry with no DNA. These V and J calls originate from TCRdb's pipeline instead of the authors' own analysis. The sample table on file contains tens of thousands of distinct CDR3 sequences. The leading ten clones occupy about 0.84% of the sample.

The receptor's source is a human donor in good health. Some clones in this sample may be carry-over from other donors' samples. This chain is built from TRBV15 and TRBJ2-7; no DNA is available, so the TRBD1 call from TCRdb remains unchecked. Sequenced: naive CXCR3+ CD8+ T cells from blood. The cell subset or site tag for this specimen amounts to: CD45RO-CCR7+CD27+CD95- naive CD8+ T cells expressing CXCR3 (TNR3+). The encoded CDR3 is CATSGDRDYEQYF.